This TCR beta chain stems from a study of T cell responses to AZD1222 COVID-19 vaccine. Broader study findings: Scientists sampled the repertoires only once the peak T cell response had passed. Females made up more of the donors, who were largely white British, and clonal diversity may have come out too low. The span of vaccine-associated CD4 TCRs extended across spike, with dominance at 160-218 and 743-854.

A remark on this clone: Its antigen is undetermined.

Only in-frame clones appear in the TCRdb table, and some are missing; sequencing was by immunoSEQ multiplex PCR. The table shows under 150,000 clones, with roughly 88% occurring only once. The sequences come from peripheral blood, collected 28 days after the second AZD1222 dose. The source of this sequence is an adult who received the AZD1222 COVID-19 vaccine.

This CDR3 reads CASSLVGITEAFF. CDR3 nucleotide sequence: TGTGCCAGCAGCTTAGTAGGGATCACTGAAGCTTTCTTT. This chain links TRBV7-9 with TRBJ1-1; D remains unclear. Germline CDR1 SEHNR, CDR2 FQNEAQ (reference sequence). The V end was cut by 1 base, the J end by 4 bases, with 7 bases between. CDR3 length: 13 residues.